A selection of T cell receptor beta chains follows, all from one sample in a study of graft-versus-host responses after intestinal transplantation. Assay used: immunoSEQ multiplex PCR; TCRdb lists only in-frame clones, some missing. This sample has 130,000 to 150,000 clones, with 80% to 95% found just once. No antigen is known for these receptors. The material sequenced was unstimulated CD4+ T cells sorted from spleen or lymph node cells, taken before intestinal transplant. These receptors came from a human donor who received an intestinal transplant. Both conserved end residues are part of each CDR3. The D gene is left open where the match is weak. Not every row has a clone size; where given, it reads once, few, many or a size class.

TRBD2,TRBJ2-7,19,TRBV5-1,NA,CASSLAAPFSGRISYEQYF,TGCGCCAGCAGCTTGGCCGCCCCCTTTAGCGGGAGAATTTCCTACGAGCAGTACTTC
NA,TRBJ1-5,13,TRBV19,NA,CASSSQSAGPQHF,TGTGCCAGTAGTTCCCAATCGGCGGGGCCCCAGCATTTT
NA,TRBJ2-7,15,TRBV27,few,CASSPRQGISYEQYF,TGTGCCAGCAGTCCCCGCCAGGGGATCTCCTACGAGCAGTACTTC
NA,TRBJ1-1,13,TRBV7-8,NA,CASSTRQAPEAFF,TGTGCCAGCAGCACACGACAGGCACCTGAAGCTTTCTTT
TRBD2,TRBJ2-4,15,TRBV10-3,once,CAISERSGDKNIQYF,TGTGCCATCAGTGAGAGGAGCGGGGACAAAAACATTCAGTACTTC
NA,TRBJ1-2,16,TRBV27,NA,CASRPLFTRRVYGYTF,TGTGCCAGCAGACCACTCTTTACGAGAAGAGTCTATGGCTACACCTTC
NA,TRBJ2-1,17,TRBV21-1,NA,CASSKGQTTFLNNEQFF,TGTGCCAGCAGCAAAGGTCAAACTACCTTCCTGAACAATGAGCAGTTCTTC
TRBD1,TRBJ1-1,14,TRBV5-1,NA,CASSLGQGEIEAFF,TGCGCCAGCAGCTTGGGACAGGGTGAGATTGAAGCTTTCTTT
NA,TRBJ2-3,14,TRBV5-4,NA,CASSLVAGTDTQYF,TGTGCCAGCAGCTTGGTAGCCGGCACAGATACGCAGTATTTT
TRBD2,TRBJ2-1,15,TRBV9,NA,CASSVVAGGYNEQFF,TGTGCCAGCAGCGTAGTGGCGGGAGGGTACAATGAGCAGTTCTTC
NA,TRBJ2-1,11,TRBV20-1,NA,CSASEGNEQFF,TGCAGTGCTAGCGAGGGGAATGAGCAGTTCTTC
NA,TRBJ2-3,14,TRBV5-1,NA,CASSLLRGTDTQYF,TGCGCCAGCAGCTTGCTCAGGGGTACAGATACGCAGTATTTT
NA,TRBJ1-1,11,TRBV20-1,NA,CSAPRNTEAFF,TGCAGTGCCCCCCGTAACACTGAAGCTTTCTTT
NA,TRBJ1-5,16,TRBV7-2,NA,CASSLSKGHGNQPQHF,TGTGCCAGCAGCTTGAGTAAGGGGCACGGAAATCAGCCCCAGCATTTT
TRBD1,TRBJ2-1,13,TRBV7-9,NA,CASSVGQNNEQFF,TGTGCCAGCAGCGTGGGACAGAACAATGAGCAGTTCTTC
NA,TRBJ2-3,11,TRBV30,NA,CAWSAADTQYF,TGTGCCTGGAGTGCGGCAGATACGCAGTATTTT
NA,TRBJ2-1,13,TRBV5-6,NA,CASSRGGYNEQFF,TGTGCCAGCAGCAGAGGCGGGTACAATGAGCAGTTCTTC
NA,TRBJ1-1,11,TRBV7-9,NA,CASSRKGEAFF,TGTGCCAGCAGCCGGAAGGGCGAAGCTTTCTTT
NA,TRBJ2-7,13,TRBV13,NA,CASSLSGGNEQYF,TGTGCCAGCAGCCTCTCCGGGGGTAACGAGCAGTACTTC
NA,TRBJ2-4,16,TRBV5-5,NA,CASTIHSGQDLNIQYF,TGTGCCAGCACCATTCATTCGGGGCAAGACTTAAACATTCAGTACTTC
TRBD1,TRBJ1-3,14,TRBV7-2,NA,CASSLDRGGNTIYF,TGTGCCAGCAGCTTAGACAGGGGCGGAAACACCATATATTTT
NA,TRBJ2-5,16,TRBV9,NA,CASSVGVGETQETQYF,TGTGCCAGCAGCGTAGGTGTTGGGGAGACCCAAGAGACCCAGTACTTC
TRBD2,TRBJ2-1,18,TRBV5-1,NA,CASSLLLASGSIGNEQFF,TGCGCCAGCAGCTTGTTATTGGCTAGCGGGAGCATTGGTAATGAGCAGTTCTTC
TRBD1,TRBJ2-7,15,TRBV28,NA,CASRPPGQGGYEQYF,TGTGCCAGCAGACCCCCGGGACAGGGGGGGTACGAGCAGTACTTC
NA,TRBJ2-4,16,TRBV5-4,NA,CASSLSGPRVKNIQYF,TGTGCCAGCAGCCTTAGCGGTCCGAGGGTAAAAAACATTCAGTACTTC
NA,TRBJ2-7,14,TRBV9,NA,CASSPQTQSYEQYF,TGTGCCAGCAGCCCCCAGACTCAATCCTACGAGCAGTACTTC
NA,TRBJ1-4,14,TRBV5-1,NA,CASRPRTVNEKLFF,TGCGCCAGCAGGCCGAGGACTGTTAATGAAAAACTGTTTTTT
TRBD1,TRBJ1-2,13,TRBV7-8,NA,CASSPKDRARYTF,TGTGCCAGCAGCCCAAAGGACAGGGCACGCTACACCTTC
TRBD1,TRBJ1-1,16,TRBV19,NA,CASNYKGQPLNTEAFF,TGTGCCAGTAACTATAAGGGACAGCCCTTGAACACTGAAGCTTTCTTT
NA,TRBJ2-2,17,TRBV5-1,NA,CASRSWSSGSNTGELFF,TGCGCCAGCCGGTCATGGTCGAGTGGTTCGAACACCGGGGAGCTGTTTTTT
TRBD2,TRBJ2-3,15,TRBV7-2,NA,CASRVSGGSTDTQYF,TGTGCCAGCAGGGTTAGCGGGGGAAGCACAGATACGCAGTATTTT
TRBD1,TRBJ1-4,16,TRBV19,once,CASTPGTGAENEKLFF,TGTGCCAGTACCCCCGGGACAGGGGCAGAGAATGAAAAACTGTTTTTT